Sequencing of this T cell receptor (beta chain) was carried out in a study of blood T cell repertoires in COVID-19. The assay was immunoSEQ multiplex PCR, and TCRdb's table has in-frame clones only and misses some. The sample holds roughly 86,000 clones, approximately 86% seen once. This clone came up a few times. The origin of this receptor is a man between 45 and 60 years old with acute or convalescent COVID-19. Sequencing used peripheral blood.

Here the CDR3 DNA reads TGCGCCAGCAGCTTGGAGACACCTTCCTACGAGCAGTACTTC. As protein: CASSLETPSYEQYF. The chain recombines TRBV5-1 with TRBJ2-7; D not certain. This CDR3 region has 14 residues. CDR1 is SGHRS, CDR2 YFSETQ, per germline. Trimming took off 0 bases at V and 1 base at J, with 8 bases between the two ends.